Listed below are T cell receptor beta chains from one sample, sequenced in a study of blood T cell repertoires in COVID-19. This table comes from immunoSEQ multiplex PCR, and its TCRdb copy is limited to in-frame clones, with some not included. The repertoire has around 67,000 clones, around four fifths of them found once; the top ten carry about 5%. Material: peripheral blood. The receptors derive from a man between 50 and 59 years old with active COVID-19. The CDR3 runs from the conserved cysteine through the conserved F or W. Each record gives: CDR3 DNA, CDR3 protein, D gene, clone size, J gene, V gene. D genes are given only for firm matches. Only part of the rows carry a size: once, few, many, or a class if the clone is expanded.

TGTGCCAGCAGAAAGGGCAGGGGGAAGGGTGGAAACACCATATATTTT CASRKGRGKGGNTIYF TRBD1 . TRBJ1-3 TRBV2
TGTGCCAGCAGCTTAAGTACAGGGCACGAGCAGTACTTC CASSLSTGHEQYF . few TRBJ2-7 TRBV5-5
TGTGCCAGCAGCGTAGACGGTAATGAAAAACTGTTTTTT CASSVDGNEKLFF . . TRBJ1-4 TRBV9
TGTGCCAGCGTCAGGGGTAGCTCCTACGAGCAGTACTTC CASVRGSSYEQYF . few TRBJ2-7 TRBV21-1
TGTGCCAGCAGCTTAGACGGCGGGGAGCTGTTTTTT CASSLDGGELFF . . TRBJ2-2 TRBV7-9
TGTGCCCTGGAACTAAAGGCCTACTATGGCTACACCTTC CALELKAYYGYTF . . TRBJ1-2 TRBV25-1
TGCGCCAGCAGTCAATCCCCATCGACGACAGGAGTGAAAAACCACGAGCAGTACTTC CASSQSPSTTGVKNHEQYF . many TRBJ2-7 TRBV23-1
TGTGCCAGCAGTGAACGGGCAGGGTCGGCCTACGAGCAGTACTTC CASSERAGSAYEQYF . . TRBJ2-7 TRBV2
TGTGCCAGCAGCCGCCGGGACAGTCCCACAGATACGCAGTATTTT CASSRRDSPTDTQYF TRBD1 . TRBJ2-3 TRBV11-3
TGTGCCAGCAGCCAAACATTGGAGGCTTTCTTT CASSQTLEAFF . . TRBJ1-1 TRBV14
TGTGCCAGCAGCCCGGACTACAGCTCCTACGAGCAGTACTTC CASSPDYSSYEQYF . . TRBJ2-7 TRBV7-2
TGTGCCAGCAGTTTGGAGGGCGCTCAGCCCCAGCATTTT CASSLEGAQPQHF . . TRBJ1-5 TRBV12-3/TRBV12-4
TGCAGTGCTAGAGATGGCCACGAGCAGTACTTC CSARDGHEQYF . . TRBJ2-7 TRBV20-1
TGTGCCAGCAGTGAGCTGGTGTCTAGGGGCTACACCTTC CASSELVSRGYTF . . TRBJ1-2 TRBV6-4
TGCGCCAGCAGTGGGCAGGGGGCGGCCGGGGAGCTGTTTTTT CASSGQGAAGELFF TRBD1 . TRBJ2-2 TRBV10-2
TGTGCCAGCAGTACGGGTCGACAGCTCTACAACTATGGCTACACCTTC CASSTGRQLYNYGYTF . . TRBJ1-2 TRBV6-2/TRBV6-3
TGTGCCAGCAGCTTAGAAGTAAGGGGGCGGGAGCAGTACTTC CASSLEVRGREQYF TRBD1 . TRBJ2-7 TRBV7-9
TGTGCCAGCAGCGGTGGACAGAGGGGGACTGAAGCTTTCTTT CASSGGQRGTEAFF . . TRBJ1-1 TRBV9
TGTGCCAGTAGTGAGACTGACAATGAGCAGTTCTTC CASSETDNEQFF . . TRBJ2-1 TRBV5-6
TGTGCCAGCAGCTTGGGGTTACCGGGGGATGAGCAGTTCTTC CASSLGLPGDEQFF . . TRBJ2-1 TRBV5-6
TGTGCCAGCGGGAGGAGCTCTGGAAACACCATATATTTT CASGRSSGNTIYF . . TRBJ1-3 TRBV7-9
TGTGCCAGCAGTGACTCGAGAGGGGGCCAATATGGCTACACCTTC CASSDSRGGQYGYTF TRBD1 . TRBJ1-2 TRBV6-4
TGCGCCAGCAGCTGGGCGGACAGGGTTGAAGCTTTCTTT CASSWADRVEAFF TRBD1 . TRBJ1-1 TRBV5-1
TGTGCCAGCAGCTTTCGGTCAGCGCCCGACAGGGGAGTCAGCAATCAGCCCCAGCATTTT CASSFRSAPDRGVSNQPQHF . once TRBJ1-5 TRBV12-1
TGTGCCAGCAGCTTTACTAGCGGGAGGTACAATGAGCAGTTCTTC CASSFTSGRYNEQFF TRBD2 . TRBJ2-1 TRBV7-2
TGTGCCAGCAGTCGGGGGGAAAAACTGTTTTTT CASSRGEKLFF . . TRBJ1-4 TRBV12-3/TRBV12-4
TGTGCCAGCAGTGATGCGCGGGTGACAGATACGCAGTATTTT CASSDARVTDTQYF . . TRBJ2-3 TRBV2
TGTGCCAGCAGGCTTACTAGCGGGGGACAAGAGACCCAGTACTTC CASRLTSGGQETQYF TRBD2 once TRBJ2-5 TRBV7-2
TGTGCCAGCCTAGCCGGGGGTGGCACAGATACGCAGTATTTT CASLAGGGTDTQYF . . TRBJ2-3 TRBV6-5
TGTGCCAGCAGCTCGGTAGCGGGGGCCTACAATGAGCAGTTCTTC CASSSVAGAYNEQFF TRBD2 once TRBJ2-1 TRBV7-6
TGTGCCAGCAGCCCTCGTCGACACTCTGGGGCCAACGTCCTGACTTTC CASSPRRHSGANVLTF . few TRBJ2-6 TRBV28
TGCGCCAGCAGCCAAGGCCTGATGGGGAGGCCCTCTGGAAACACCATATATTTT CASSQGLMGRPSGNTIYF . . TRBJ1-3 TRBV4-1
TGCAGCGTCATAGAGTACCAATACTCCGGGGAGCTGTTTTTT CSVIEYQYSGELFF . . TRBJ2-2 TRBV29-1
TGTGCCATCAGCCCGGGGGGAGCGGGGGGCTCCTACGAGCAGTACTTC CAISPGGAGGSYEQYF TRBD2 . TRBJ2-7 TRBV10-3
TGTGCCAGTAGTATAGATCCAGTAGCGTCGGGGGGAGCTTTCTTT CASSIDPVASGGAFF . . TRBJ1-1 TRBV19
TGTGCCAGCAGCGCCGGGACTAGCGGGAGGAGGTTTCAGTACTTC CASSAGTSGRRFQYF TRBD2 once TRBJ2-4 TRBV5-8
TGTGCCAGTAGTATAGGGACAGCCGAGGATGAGCAGTTCTTC CASSIGTAEDEQFF . . TRBJ2-1 TRBV19
TGTGCCAGCAGCCACCCTCTCGCAGCGGGACTTCAAGATACGCAGTATTTT CASSHPLAAGLQDTQYF TRBD2 . TRBJ2-3 TRBV9
TGTGCCAGCAGCTTGTCAGGGATGGGCTATGGCTACACCTTC CASSLSGMGYGYTF . . TRBJ1-2 TRBV7-2
TGTGCCAGCAGCTTAGGTCTGGGCTCGGGGGACTTGGTTGCAACAACTAATGAAAAACTGTTTTTT CASSLGLGSGDLVATTNEKLFF . . TRBJ1-4 TRBV7-6
TGCGCCAGCAGCTTGGCGGGGACAGGTATGAACACTGAAGCTTTCTTT CASSLAGTGMNTEAFF TRBD1 few TRBJ1-1 TRBV5-1
TGTGCCAGCAGTACGACTAGCGGGAATACGCAGTATTTT CASSTTSGNTQYF TRBD2 . TRBJ2-3 TRBV2
TGTGCCAGCTCACCGGATTACAGGGTATTATCTGGCTACACCTTC CASSPDYRVLSGYTF . . TRBJ1-2 TRBV18
TGTGCCAGCAGTTATAGGCGGGAGGGCCGGGACACAGATACGCAGTATTTT CASSYRREGRDTDTQYF TRBD2 once TRBJ2-3 TRBV27
TGTGCCAGCAGTTACTCTAGCGGTCTCTCCTACGAGCAGTACTTC CASSYSSGLSYEQYF TRBD2 . TRBJ2-7 TRBV7-9
TGTGCCAGCTCACGCGCCTCAAACCCCGCGGAAGGAACAGCCAAAAACATTCAGTACTTC CASSRASNPAEGTAKNIQYF . . TRBJ2-4 TRBV18
TGCGCCAGCAGCCTTAATTGGTGGCGGGAGGGCCGCGAGCAGTACTTC CASSLNWWREGREQYF TRBD2 once TRBJ2-7 TRBV5-1
TGTGCCAGCAGCCTGAGACAGGGAGAAGCTAACTATGGCTACACCTTC CASSLRQGEANYGYTF TRBD1 . TRBJ1-2 TRBV3-1/TRBV3-2
TGTGCCAGTAGTTTTCCCCGCGGGAGATCGGACACCGGGGAGCTGTTTTTT CASSFPRGRSDTGELFF TRBD2 . TRBJ2-2 TRBV19
TGTGCCAGCAGTTACTCTCCACCGACCCTCGCGGATCGCACAGATACGCAGTATTTT CASSYSPPTLADRTDTQYF . . TRBJ2-3 TRBV6-2/TRBV6-3
TGTGCCTTCGGGAGGGACGGCTACACCTTC CAFGRDGYTF . . TRBJ1-2 TRBV7-2
TGTGCCCGTGCCGGGAACTCCTACGAGCAGTACTTC CARAGNSYEQYF . . TRBJ2-7 TRBV2
TGTGCCAGCACTCCCAGTTTATCCGATGAGACCCAGTACTTC CASTPSLSDETQYF . . TRBJ2-5 TRBV9